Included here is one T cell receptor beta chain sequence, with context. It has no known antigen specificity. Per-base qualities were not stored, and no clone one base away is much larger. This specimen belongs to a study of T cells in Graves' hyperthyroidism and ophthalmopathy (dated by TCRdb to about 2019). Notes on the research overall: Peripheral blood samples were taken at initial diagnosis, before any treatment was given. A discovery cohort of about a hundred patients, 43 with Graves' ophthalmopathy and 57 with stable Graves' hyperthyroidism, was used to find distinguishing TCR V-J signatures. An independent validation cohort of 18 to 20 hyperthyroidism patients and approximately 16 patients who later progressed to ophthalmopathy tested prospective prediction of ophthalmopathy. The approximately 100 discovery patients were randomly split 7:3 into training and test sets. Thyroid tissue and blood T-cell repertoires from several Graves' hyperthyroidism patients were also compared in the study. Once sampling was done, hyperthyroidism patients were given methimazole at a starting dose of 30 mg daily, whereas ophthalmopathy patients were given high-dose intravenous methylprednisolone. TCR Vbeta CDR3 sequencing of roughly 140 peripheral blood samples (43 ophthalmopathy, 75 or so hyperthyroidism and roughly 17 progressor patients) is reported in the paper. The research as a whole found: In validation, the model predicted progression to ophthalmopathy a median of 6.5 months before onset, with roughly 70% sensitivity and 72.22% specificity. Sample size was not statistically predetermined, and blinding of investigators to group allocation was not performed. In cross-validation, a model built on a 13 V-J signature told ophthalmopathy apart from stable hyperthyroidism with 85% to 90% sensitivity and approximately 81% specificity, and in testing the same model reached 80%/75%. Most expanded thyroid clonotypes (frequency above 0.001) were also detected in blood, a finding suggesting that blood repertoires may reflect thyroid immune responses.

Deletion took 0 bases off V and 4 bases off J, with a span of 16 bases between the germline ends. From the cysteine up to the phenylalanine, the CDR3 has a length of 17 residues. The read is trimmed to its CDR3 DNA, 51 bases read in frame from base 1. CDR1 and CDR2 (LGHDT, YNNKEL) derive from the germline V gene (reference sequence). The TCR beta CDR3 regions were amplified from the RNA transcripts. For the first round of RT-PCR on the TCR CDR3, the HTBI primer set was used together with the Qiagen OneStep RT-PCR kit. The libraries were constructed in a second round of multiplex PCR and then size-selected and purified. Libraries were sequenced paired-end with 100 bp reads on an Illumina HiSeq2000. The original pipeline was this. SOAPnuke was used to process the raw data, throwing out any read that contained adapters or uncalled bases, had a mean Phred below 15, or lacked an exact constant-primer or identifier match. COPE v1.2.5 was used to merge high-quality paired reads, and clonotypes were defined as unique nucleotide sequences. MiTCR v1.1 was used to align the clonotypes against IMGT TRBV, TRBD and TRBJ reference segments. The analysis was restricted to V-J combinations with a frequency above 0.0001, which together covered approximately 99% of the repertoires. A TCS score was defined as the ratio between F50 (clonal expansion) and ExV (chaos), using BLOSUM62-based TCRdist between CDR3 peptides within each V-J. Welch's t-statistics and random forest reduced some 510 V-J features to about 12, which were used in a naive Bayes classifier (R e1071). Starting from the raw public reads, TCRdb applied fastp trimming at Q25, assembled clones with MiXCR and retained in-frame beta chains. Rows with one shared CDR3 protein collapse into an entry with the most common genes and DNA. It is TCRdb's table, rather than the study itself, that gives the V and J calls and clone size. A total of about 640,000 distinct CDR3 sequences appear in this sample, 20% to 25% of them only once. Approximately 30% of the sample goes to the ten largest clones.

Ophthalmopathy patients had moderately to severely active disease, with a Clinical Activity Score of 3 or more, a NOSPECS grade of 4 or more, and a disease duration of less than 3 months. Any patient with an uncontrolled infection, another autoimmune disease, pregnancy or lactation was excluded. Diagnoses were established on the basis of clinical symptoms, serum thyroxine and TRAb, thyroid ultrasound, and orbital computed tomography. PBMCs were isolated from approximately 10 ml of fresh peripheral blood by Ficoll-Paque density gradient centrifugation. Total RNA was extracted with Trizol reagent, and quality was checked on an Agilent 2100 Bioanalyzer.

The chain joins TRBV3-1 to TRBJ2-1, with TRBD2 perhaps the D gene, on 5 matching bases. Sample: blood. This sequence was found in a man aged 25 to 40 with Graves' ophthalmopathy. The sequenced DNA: TGTGCCAGCAGCCAAGAAAAGGACTCAGTGGGTTACAATGAGCAGTTCTTC. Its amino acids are CASSQEKDSVGYNEQFF.